This T cell receptor (beta chain) was recorded in a study of cytomegalovirus exposure and HLA in healthy donors. General observations from the study: For cytomegalovirus status, the classifier reportedly gave diagnoses with high specificity and sensitivity. There were some public TCRs occurring in many donors, but most TCR sequences were rare. The authors listed some 160 TCR beta chains as cytomegalovirus-associated.

As concerns this clone: Its antigen is not known.

Germline V lookup: CDR1 SGDLS, CDR2 YYNGEE. V lost 2 bases and J 6 bases, leaving 11 bases between the germline ends. CDR3 length equals 13 residues. TCRdb's table, derived via immunoSEQ multiplex PCR, lists solely in-frame clones and lacks some. Among about 360,000 clones listed, roughly 90% were seen once. Sequenced sample: PBMCs. This clonotype was obtained from a young woman in good health and CMV-seronegative. The chain uses TRBV9 and TRBJ1-1; D not certain. The CDR3 loop reads CASSVTGVAEAFF. The CDR3, as DNA: TGTGCCAGCAGCGTGACCGGAGTCGCTGAAGCTTTCTTT.